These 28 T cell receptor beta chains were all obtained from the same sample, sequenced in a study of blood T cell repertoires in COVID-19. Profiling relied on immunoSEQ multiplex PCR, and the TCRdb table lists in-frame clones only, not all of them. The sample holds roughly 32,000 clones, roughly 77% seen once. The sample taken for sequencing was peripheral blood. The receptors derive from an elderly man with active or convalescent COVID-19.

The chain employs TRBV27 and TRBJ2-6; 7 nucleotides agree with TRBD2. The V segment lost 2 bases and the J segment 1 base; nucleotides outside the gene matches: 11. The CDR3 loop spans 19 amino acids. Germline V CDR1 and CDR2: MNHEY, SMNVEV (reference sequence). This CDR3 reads CASSLLGEGRGSGANVLTF. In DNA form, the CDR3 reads TGTGCCAGCAGTTTACTGGGAGAAGGGAGGGGATCTGGGGCCAACGTCCTGACTTTC.

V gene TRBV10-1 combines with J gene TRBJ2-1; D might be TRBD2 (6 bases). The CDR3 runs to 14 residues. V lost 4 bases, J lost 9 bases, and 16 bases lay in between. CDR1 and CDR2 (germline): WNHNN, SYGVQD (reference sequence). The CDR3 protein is CASSAATLEGEQFF. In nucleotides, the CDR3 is TGCGCCAGCAGTGCCGCTACTTTGGAGGGTGAGCAGTTCTTC.

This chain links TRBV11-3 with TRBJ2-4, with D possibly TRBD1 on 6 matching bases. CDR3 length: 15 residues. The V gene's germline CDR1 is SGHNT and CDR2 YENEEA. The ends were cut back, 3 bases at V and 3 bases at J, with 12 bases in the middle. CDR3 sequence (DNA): TGTGCCAGCAGCTTTAAACAGGGAGACAAAAACATTCAGTACTTC. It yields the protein CASSFKQGDKNIQYF.

CDR3 residues: CASSFRTGTIYEQYF. The DNA for the CDR3 is TGTGCCAGCAGCTTCAGGACAGGGACTATCTACGAGCAGTACTTC. The chain recombines TRBV11-1 with TRBJ2-7; D might be TRBD1 (8 bases). The CDR3 extends over 15 amino acids. V lost 3 bases and J lost 3, with 15 bases in between. In germline, CDR1 is SGHAT, CDR2 FQDESV (reference sequence).

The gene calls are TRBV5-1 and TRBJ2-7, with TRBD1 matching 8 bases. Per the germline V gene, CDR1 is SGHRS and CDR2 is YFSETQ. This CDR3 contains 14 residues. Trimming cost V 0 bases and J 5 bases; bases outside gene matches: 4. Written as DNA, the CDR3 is TGCGCCAGCAGCTTGGGACAGGGGTGGGACGAGCAGTACTTC. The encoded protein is CASSLGQGWDEQYF.

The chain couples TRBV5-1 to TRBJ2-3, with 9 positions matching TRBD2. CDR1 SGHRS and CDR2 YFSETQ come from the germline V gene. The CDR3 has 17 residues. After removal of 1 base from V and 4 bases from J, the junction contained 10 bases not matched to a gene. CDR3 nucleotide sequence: TGCGCCAGCAGCTTGACCGCAGCGGGAGGTGGCGCAGATACGCAGTATTTT. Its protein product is CASSLTAAGGGADTQYF.

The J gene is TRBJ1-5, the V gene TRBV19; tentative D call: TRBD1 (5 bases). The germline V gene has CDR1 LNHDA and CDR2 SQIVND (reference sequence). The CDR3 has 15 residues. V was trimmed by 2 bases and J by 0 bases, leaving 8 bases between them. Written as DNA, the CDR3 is TGTGCCAGTAGTATAAGGGGTTATAGCAATCAGCCCCAGCATTTT. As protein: CASSIRGYSNQPQHF.

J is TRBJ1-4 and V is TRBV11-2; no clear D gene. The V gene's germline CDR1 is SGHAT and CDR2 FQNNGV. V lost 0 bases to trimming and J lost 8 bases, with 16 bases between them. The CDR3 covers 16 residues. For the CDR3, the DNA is TGTGCCAGCAGCTTAGAACGGCCCATCTCGGGGGAAAAACTGTTTTTT. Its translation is CASSLERPISGEKLFF. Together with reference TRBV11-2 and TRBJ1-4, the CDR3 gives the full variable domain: EAGVAQSPRYKIIEKRQSVAFWCNPISGHATLYWYQQILGQGPKLLIQFQNNGVVDDSQLPKDRFSAERLKGVDSTLKIQPAKLEDSAVYLCASSLERPISGEKLFFGSGTQLSVL.

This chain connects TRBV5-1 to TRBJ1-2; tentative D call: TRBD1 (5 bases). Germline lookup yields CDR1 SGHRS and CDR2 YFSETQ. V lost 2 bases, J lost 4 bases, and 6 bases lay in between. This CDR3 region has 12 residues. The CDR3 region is CASSLDSYGYTF. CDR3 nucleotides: TGCGCCAGCAGCTTAGACAGCTATGGCTACACCTTC.

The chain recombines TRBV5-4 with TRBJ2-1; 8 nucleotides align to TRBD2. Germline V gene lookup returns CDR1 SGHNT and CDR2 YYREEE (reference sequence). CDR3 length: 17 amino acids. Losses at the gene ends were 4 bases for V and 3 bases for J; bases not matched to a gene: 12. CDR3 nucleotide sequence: TGTGCCAGCAGCCCCCCGGGAAGGCGGGGGGACTACAATGAGCAGTTCTTC. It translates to CASSPPGRRGDYNEQFF.

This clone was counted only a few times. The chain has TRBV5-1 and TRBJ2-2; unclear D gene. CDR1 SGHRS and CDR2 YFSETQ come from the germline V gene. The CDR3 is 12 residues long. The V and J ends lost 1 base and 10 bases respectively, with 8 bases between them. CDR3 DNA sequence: TGCGCCAGCAGCTTGTACAACGTGGAGCTGTTTTTT. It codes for CASSLYNVELFF.

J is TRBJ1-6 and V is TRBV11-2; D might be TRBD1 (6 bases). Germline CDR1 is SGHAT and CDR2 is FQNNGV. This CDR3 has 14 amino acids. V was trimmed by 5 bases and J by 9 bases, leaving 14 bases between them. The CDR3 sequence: CASSRGGPGSPLHF. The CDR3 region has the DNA TGTGCCAGCAGCCGCGGGGGGCCGGGTTCACCCCTCCACTTT.

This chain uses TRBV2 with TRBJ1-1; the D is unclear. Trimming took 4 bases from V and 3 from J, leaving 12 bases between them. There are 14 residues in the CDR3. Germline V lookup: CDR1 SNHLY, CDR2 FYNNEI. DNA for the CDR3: TGTGCCAGCAGTGTAAGAGGGCGAGACACTGAAGCTTTCTTT. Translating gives CASSVRGRDTEAFF. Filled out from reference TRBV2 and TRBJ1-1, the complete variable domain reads EPEVTQTPSHQVTQMGQEVILRCVPISNHLYFYWYRQILGQKVEFLVSFYNNEISEKSEIFDDQFSVERPDGSNFTLKIRSTKLEDSAMYFCASSVRGRDTEAFFGQGTRLTVV.

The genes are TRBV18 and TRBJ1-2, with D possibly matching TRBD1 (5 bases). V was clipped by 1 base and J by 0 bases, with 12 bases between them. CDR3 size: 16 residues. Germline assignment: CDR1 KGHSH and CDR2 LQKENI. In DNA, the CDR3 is TGTGCCAGCTCACCACAGGGGCAGGGTGCTAACTATGGCTACACCTTC. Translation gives CASSPQGQGANYGYTF.

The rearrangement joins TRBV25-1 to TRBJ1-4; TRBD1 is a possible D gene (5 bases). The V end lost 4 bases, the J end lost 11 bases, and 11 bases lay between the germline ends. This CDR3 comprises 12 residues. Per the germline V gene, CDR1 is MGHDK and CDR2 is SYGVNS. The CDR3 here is CASSAGSEKLFF. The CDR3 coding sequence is TGTGCCAGCAGTGCAGGGTCCGAGAAACTGTTTTTT.

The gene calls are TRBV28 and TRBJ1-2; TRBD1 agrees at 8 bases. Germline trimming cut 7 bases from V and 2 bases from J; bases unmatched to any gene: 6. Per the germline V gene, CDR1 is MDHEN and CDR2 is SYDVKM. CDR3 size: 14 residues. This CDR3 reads CASTTGQGNYGYTF. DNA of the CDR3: TGTGCCAGCACCACCGGACAGGGAAACTATGGCTACACCTTC.

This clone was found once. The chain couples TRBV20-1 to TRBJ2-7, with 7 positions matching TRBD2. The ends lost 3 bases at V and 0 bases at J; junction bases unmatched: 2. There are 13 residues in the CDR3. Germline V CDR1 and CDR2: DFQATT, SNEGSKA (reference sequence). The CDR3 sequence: CSASTGGSYEQYF. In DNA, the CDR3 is TGCAGTGCTAGTACGGGGGGCTCCTACGAGCAGTACTTC.

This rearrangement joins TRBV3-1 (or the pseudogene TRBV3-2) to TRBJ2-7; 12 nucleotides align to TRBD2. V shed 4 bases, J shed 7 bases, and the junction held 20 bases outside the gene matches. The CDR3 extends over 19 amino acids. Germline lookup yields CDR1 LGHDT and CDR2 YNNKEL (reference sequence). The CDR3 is CASSRNRAKLAGGPQEQYF. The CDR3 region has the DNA TGTGCCAGCAGCCGAAACCGTGCGAAGCTAGCGGGAGGGCCACAGGAGCAGTACTTC.

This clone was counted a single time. As DNA, the CDR3 is TGTGCCAGCAGTTACGGGACTAGCGGGAGTCCATACGAGCAGTACTTC. Its protein is CASSYGTSGSPYEQYF. The chain uses TRBV6-2 or TRBV6-3 and TRBJ2-7, with 14 bases identical to TRBD2. This CDR3 contains 16 residues. The germline V gene encodes CDR1 MNHEY and CDR2 SVGEGT. Trimming took 2 bases from V and 4 from J; bases not matched to a gene: 4.

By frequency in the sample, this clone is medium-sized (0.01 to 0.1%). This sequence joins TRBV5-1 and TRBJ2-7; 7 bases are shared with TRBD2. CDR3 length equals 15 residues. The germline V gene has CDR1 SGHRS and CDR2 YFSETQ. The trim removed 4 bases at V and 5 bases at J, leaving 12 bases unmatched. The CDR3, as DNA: TGCGCCAGCAGCCTCGGGAGGCAGGAGCACCACGAGCAGTACTTC. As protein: CASSLGRQEHHEQYF.

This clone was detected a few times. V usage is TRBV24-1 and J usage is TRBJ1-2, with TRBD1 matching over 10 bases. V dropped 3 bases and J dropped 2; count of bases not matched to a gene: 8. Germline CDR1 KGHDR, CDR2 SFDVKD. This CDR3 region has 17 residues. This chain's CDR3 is CATSDPAGTGVNYGYTF. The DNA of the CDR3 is TGTGCCACCAGTGATCCTGCCGGGACAGGGGTCAACTATGGCTACACCTTC.

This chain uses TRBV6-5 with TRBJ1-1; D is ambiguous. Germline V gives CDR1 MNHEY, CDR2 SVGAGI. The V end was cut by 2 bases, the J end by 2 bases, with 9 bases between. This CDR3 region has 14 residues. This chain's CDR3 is CASSYLSPNTEAFF. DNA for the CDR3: TGTGCCAGCAGTTACCTAAGTCCTAACACTGAAGCTTTCTTT.

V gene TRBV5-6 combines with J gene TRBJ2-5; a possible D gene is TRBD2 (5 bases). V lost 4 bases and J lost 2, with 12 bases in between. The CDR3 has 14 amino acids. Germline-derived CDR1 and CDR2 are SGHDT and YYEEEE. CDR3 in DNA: TGTGCCAGCAGCAAGGGAGATTGGCAAGAGACCCAGTACTTC. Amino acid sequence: CASSKGDWQETQYF.

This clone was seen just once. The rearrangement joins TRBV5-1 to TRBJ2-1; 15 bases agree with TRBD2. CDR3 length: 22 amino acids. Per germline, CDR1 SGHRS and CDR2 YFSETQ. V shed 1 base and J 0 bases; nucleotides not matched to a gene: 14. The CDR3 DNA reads TGCGCCAGCAGCTTGCCGAGTCAGGGACTAGCGGGAGGCCATACCTCCTACAATGAGCAGTTCTTC. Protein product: CASSLPSQGLAGGHTSYNEQFF.

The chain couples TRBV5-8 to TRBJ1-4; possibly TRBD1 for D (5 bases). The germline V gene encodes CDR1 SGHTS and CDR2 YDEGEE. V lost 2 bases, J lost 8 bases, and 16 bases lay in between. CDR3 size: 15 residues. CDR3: CASSFSGLGGEKLFF. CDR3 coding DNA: TGTGCCAGCAGCTTCTCCGGGCTCGGGGGGGAAAAACTGTTTTTT.

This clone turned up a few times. CDR3 in DNA: TGTGCCAGCAGCGACAGGGACTGGCTCAATGAGCAGTTCTTC. This sequence encodes CASSDRDWLNEQFF. The V and J genes are TRBV7-9 and TRBJ2-1; TRBD1 is a possible D gene (7 bases). With 5 bases removed from V and 6 bases from J, the gap between germline ends came to 14 bases. The germline V gene has CDR1 SEHNR and CDR2 FQNEAQ (reference sequence). CDR3 length: 14 amino acids.

The CDR3 DNA sequence: TGTGCCAGCAGTGGTACTAGGACCGGGGAGCTGTTTTTT. Protein: CASSGTRTGELFF. The rearrangement links TRBV2 to TRBJ2-2; maybe TRBD2 (5 bases). V was trimmed by 4 bases and J by 5 bases, leaving 8 bases between them. Germline V lookup: CDR1 SNHLY, CDR2 FYNNEI. The CDR3 is 13 amino acids.

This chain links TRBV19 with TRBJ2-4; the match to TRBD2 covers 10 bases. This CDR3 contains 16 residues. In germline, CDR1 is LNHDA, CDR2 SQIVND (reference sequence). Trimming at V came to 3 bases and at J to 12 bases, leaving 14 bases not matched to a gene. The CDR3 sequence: CASSMYQAGGPSNQYF. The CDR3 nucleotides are TGTGCCAGTAGTATGTATCAAGCGGGAGGGCCCTCTAATCAGTACTTC.